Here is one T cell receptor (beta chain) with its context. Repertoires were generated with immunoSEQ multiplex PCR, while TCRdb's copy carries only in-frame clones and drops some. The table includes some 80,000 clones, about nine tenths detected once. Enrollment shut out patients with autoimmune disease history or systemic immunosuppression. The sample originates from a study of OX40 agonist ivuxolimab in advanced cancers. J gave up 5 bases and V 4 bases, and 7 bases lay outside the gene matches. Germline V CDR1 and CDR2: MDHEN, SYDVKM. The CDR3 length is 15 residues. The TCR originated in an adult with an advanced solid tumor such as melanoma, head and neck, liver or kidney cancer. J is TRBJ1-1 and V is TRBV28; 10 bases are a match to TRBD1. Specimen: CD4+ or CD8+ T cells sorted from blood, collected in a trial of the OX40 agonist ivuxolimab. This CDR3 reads CASSWAGTGDTEAFF. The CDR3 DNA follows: TGTGCCAGCAGTTGGGCCGGGACAGGGGATACTGAAGCTTTCTTT.